Sequencing of this T cell receptor (beta chain) was carried out in a study of early T cells in non-severe SARS-CoV-2 infection. Researchers tagged individual cDNA molecules with unique molecular identifiers. TCRdb passed the 5' RACE reads through MiXCR, listing each CDR3 protein once. The data contain more than 95,000 distinct CDR3 sequences, roughly 15% of them seen just once; the ten biggest clones take up about 1.3%. The germline CDR1 and CDR2 sequences are SGHNT and YYREEE (reference sequence). The length of the CDR3 is 15 residues. V lost 3 bases and J lost 10; bases outside the gene matches: 6.

The sequence was collected from an adult who was a healthcare worker with PCR-confirmed SARS-CoV-2 infection or an uninfected control (not recorded which). J is TRBJ2-1 and V is TRBV5-4, with TRBD2 matching over 14 bases. Sequences were obtained from whole blood. CDR3: CASSWGLAGEREQFF. The DNA for the CDR3 is TGTGCCAGCAGCTGGGGACTAGCGGGAGAACGGGAGCAGTTCTTC. Using reference TRBV5-4 and TRBJ2-1 for the parts outside the CDR3, the full variable domain is ETGVTQSPTHLIKTRGQQVTLRCSSQSGHNTVSWYQQALGQGPQFIFQYYREEENGRGNFPPRFSGLQFPNYSSELNVNALELDDSALYLCASSWGLAGEREQFFGPGTRLTVL.